The rows below give T cell receptor beta chains drawn from one sample of a study of blood T cell repertoires in COVID-19. Repertoires were generated with immunoSEQ multiplex PCR, while TCRdb's copy carries only in-frame clones and drops some. The top ten clones hold approximately 2.5% of a sample with about 390,000 clones, around 87% of them seen once. Sequencing used peripheral blood. The receptor set was obtained from a woman in her fifties or sixties with COVID-19, enrolled during active disease. Each CDR3 is given with its conserved first and last residue. The D gene is left open where the match is weak. Only some rows state a clone size, as once, few, many or a class for expanded clones.

j_call v_call d_call clone_size cdr3_aa cdr3_nt
TRBJ1-1 TRBV6-1 - - CASSEGRAMNTEAFF TGTGCCAGCAGTGAAGGAAGAGCTATGAACACTGAAGCTTTCTTT
TRBJ2-1 TRBV15 TRBD1 - CATSRFDRDNEQFF TGTGCCACCAGCAGGTTCGACAGGGACAATGAGCAGTTCTTC
TRBJ1-2 TRBV28 - - CASSLLGYGYTF TGTGCCAGCAGTTTGCTCGGCTATGGCTACACCTTC
TRBJ2-7 TRBV5-1 TRBD1 - CASSLGQGSYEQYF TGCGCCAGCAGCTTGGGACAGGGATCCTACGAGCAGTACTTC
TRBJ1-6 TRBV6-5 - - CASSYSTGYNSPLHF TGTGCCAGCAGTTACTCAACAGGCTATAATTCACCCCTCCACTTT
TRBJ1-2 TRBV5-1 - - CASSLGRPGTYGYTF TGCGCCAGCAGCTTGGGACGGCCTGGGACATATGGCTACACCTTC
TRBJ2-3 TRBV20-1 - - CSAYGRDTQYF TGCAGTGCCTACGGTCGAGATACGCAGTATTTT
TRBJ1-3 TRBV28 - few CASSLYTGSGNTIYF TGTGCCAGCAGTTTATATACAGGCTCTGGAAACACCATATATTTT
TRBJ2-7 TRBV11-2 - - CASKYTSGAGYEQYF TGTGCCAGCAAATACACTTCAGGGGCAGGGTACGAGCAGTACTTC
TRBJ2-2 TRBV27 TRBD2 - CASSLEAGGPGELFF TGTGCCAGCAGTTTAGAAGCGGGGGGACCAGGGGAGCTGTTTTTT
TRBJ2-1 TRBV27 - - CASSLDRLHNEQFF TGTGCCAGCAGTTTAGACAGGCTCCACAATGAGCAGTTCTTC
TRBJ1-3 TRBV18 - - CASSPPHGLRGNTIYF TGTGCCAGCTCACCACCTCATGGACTCAGAGGGAACACCATATATTTT
TRBJ2-7 TRBV6-5 - - CASSYSTGTLSYEQYF TGTGCCAGCAGTTACTCAACCGGGACTCTGTCCTACGAGCAGTACTTC
TRBJ1-1 TRBV7-9 - many CASSSIQGARNTEAFF TGTGCCAGCAGCTCAATACAGGGTGCTAGGAACACTGAAGCTTTCTTT
TRBJ2-2 TRBV6-1 TRBD2 once CASSELWAGDAGELFF TGTGCCAGCAGTGAACTCTGGGCGGGGGACGCCGGGGAGCTGTTTTTT
TRBJ2-2 TRBV6-1 TRBD2 - CASSDQRGGELFF TGTGCCAGCAGTGACCAGCGGGGGGGGGAGCTGTTTTTT